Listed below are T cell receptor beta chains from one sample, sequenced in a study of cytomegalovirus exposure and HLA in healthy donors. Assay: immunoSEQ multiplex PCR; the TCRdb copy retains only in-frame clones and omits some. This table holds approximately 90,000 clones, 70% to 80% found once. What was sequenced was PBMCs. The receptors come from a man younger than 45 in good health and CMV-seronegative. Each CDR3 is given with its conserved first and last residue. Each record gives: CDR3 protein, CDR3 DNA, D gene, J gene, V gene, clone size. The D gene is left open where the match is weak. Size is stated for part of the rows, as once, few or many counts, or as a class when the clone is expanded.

cdr3_aa: CSVPLDGRGRIQYF; cdr3_nt: TGCAGCGTCCCTCTCGATGGCAGGGGGCGGATTCAGTACTTC; d_call: TRBD1; j_call: TRBJ2-4; v_call: TRBV29-1; clone_size: -
cdr3_aa: CAAQDRDTEAFF; cdr3_nt: TGTGCCGCCCAGGACAGGGACACTGAAGCTTTCTTT; d_call: TRBD1; j_call: TRBJ1-1; v_call: TRBV10-3; clone_size: -
cdr3_aa: CASSPESWADYEQYF; cdr3_nt: TGTGCCAGCTCACCGGAATCATGGGCAGATTACGAGCAGTACTTC; d_call: -; j_call: TRBJ2-7; v_call: TRBV18; clone_size: -
cdr3_aa: CASSLTSGRGETQYF; cdr3_nt: TGTGCCAGCAGCTTAACTAGCGGGAGAGGAGAGACCCAGTACTTC; d_call: TRBD2; j_call: TRBJ2-5; v_call: TRBV7-2; clone_size: -
cdr3_aa: CASTGSGLNTEAFF; cdr3_nt: TGTGCCAGCACCGGGTCCGGCCTCAACACTGAAGCTTTCTTT; d_call: -; j_call: TRBJ1-1; v_call: TRBV2; clone_size: -
cdr3_aa: CASSLFESSYNEQFF; cdr3_nt: TGTGCCAGCAGCTTATTTGAGAGCTCCTACAATGAGCAGTTCTTC; d_call: -; j_call: TRBJ2-1; v_call: TRBV7-2; clone_size: few
cdr3_aa: CASSKPGQAFTGELFF; cdr3_nt: TGTGCCAGCAGCAAACCGGGACAGGCTTTCACCGGGGAGCTGTTTTTT; d_call: TRBD1; j_call: TRBJ2-2; v_call: TRBV7-8; clone_size: -
cdr3_aa: CASSRSGQGAGEQYF; cdr3_nt: TGTGCCAGCAGCCGTTCGGGACAGGGGGCAGGGGAGCAGTACTTC; d_call: TRBD1; j_call: TRBJ2-7; v_call: TRBV11-2; clone_size: -
cdr3_aa: CSVEGGPGTDTQYF; cdr3_nt: TGCAGCGTCGAGGGGGGGCCAGGCACAGATACGCAGTATTTT; d_call: -; j_call: TRBJ2-3; v_call: TRBV29-1; clone_size: -
cdr3_aa: CATEGGTYEQYF; cdr3_nt: TGTGCCACCGAGGGGGGGACGTACGAGCAGTACTTC; d_call: -; j_call: TRBJ2-7; v_call: TRBV28; clone_size: -
cdr3_aa: CASSLSTGKGTEAFF; cdr3_nt: TGTGCCAGCAGCTTATCTACAGGGAAAGGCACTGAAGCTTTCTTT; d_call: -; j_call: TRBJ1-1; v_call: TRBV7-9; clone_size: -
cdr3_aa: CASSQDVGGPQHF; cdr3_nt: TGCGCCAGCAGCCAAGATGTAGGCGGGCCCCAGCATTTT; d_call: -; j_call: TRBJ1-5; v_call: TRBV4-1; clone_size: -
cdr3_aa: CASSQSGSGNTIYF; cdr3_nt: TGTGCCAGCAGTCAGTCGGGCTCTGGAAACACCATATATTTT; d_call: -; j_call: TRBJ1-3; v_call: TRBV28; clone_size: -
cdr3_aa: CASSPLGQGLDEQYF; cdr3_nt: TGTGCCAGCTCACCGTTGGGACAGGGGTTGGACGAGCAGTACTTC; d_call: TRBD1; j_call: TRBJ2-7; v_call: TRBV18; clone_size: -
cdr3_aa: CASSKQAISGNTIYF; cdr3_nt: TGTGCCAGCAGCAAGCAGGCAATCTCTGGAAACACCATATATTTT; d_call: -; j_call: TRBJ1-3; v_call: TRBV7-2; clone_size: -
cdr3_aa: CASSLVQTDTQYF; cdr3_nt: TGTGCCAGCAGCTTAGTTCAGACAGATACGCAGTATTTT; d_call: -; j_call: TRBJ2-3; v_call: TRBV11-3; clone_size: once
cdr3_aa: CASSLGRTARVLKETQYF; cdr3_nt: TGTGCCAGCAGCTTAGGGCGGACAGCTAGGGTTTTGAAAGAGACCCAGTACTTC; d_call: -; j_call: TRBJ2-5; v_call: TRBV7-7; clone_size: -
cdr3_aa: CASSLGTSDTQYF; cdr3_nt: TGCGCCAGCAGCCTTGGGACTAGTGATACGCAGTATTTT; d_call: TRBD2; j_call: TRBJ2-3; v_call: TRBV4-1; clone_size: -
cdr3_aa: CASSSRSLRGTEAFF; cdr3_nt: TGTGCCAGCAGCTCTCGGTCGCTTAGGGGCACTGAAGCTTTCTTT; d_call: -; j_call: TRBJ1-1; v_call: TRBV7-9; clone_size: -
cdr3_aa: CASSIGTSGSGEQFF; cdr3_nt: TGTGCCAGCAGTATCGGGACTAGCGGGAGCGGTGAGCAGTTCTTC; d_call: TRBD2; j_call: TRBJ2-1; v_call: TRBV28; clone_size: -
cdr3_aa: CASSLGQGAYNEQFF; cdr3_nt: TGCGCCAGCAGCTTAGGACAGGGCGCCTACAATGAGCAGTTCTTC; d_call: TRBD1; j_call: TRBJ2-1; v_call: TRBV5-1; clone_size: -
cdr3_aa: CASSPRVVGEAFF; cdr3_nt: TGTGCCAGCAGCCCGAGGGTAGTTGGTGAAGCTTTCTTT; d_call: -; j_call: TRBJ1-1; v_call: TRBV7-2; clone_size: -
cdr3_aa: CASSSSGRGDTGELFF; cdr3_nt: TGCGCCAGCAGCAGTAGCGGGAGGGGCGACACCGGGGAGCTGTTTTTT; d_call: TRBD2; j_call: TRBJ2-2; v_call: TRBV5-1; clone_size: -
cdr3_aa: CAISGSGRNQETQYF; cdr3_nt: TGTGCCATCAGTGGTAGCGGGAGGAACCAAGAGACCCAGTACTTC; d_call: TRBD2; j_call: TRBJ2-5; v_call: TRBV10-3; clone_size: -
cdr3_aa: CASSPGRREADTQYF; cdr3_nt: TGCGCCAGCAGCCCAGGTCGTAGGGAGGCAGATACGCAGTATTTT; d_call: -; j_call: TRBJ2-3; v_call: TRBV4-3; clone_size: -
cdr3_aa: CASSPEWELGYTF; cdr3_nt: TGTGCCAGCAGCCCTGAATGGGAGCTTGGCTACACCTTC; d_call: -; j_call: TRBJ1-2; v_call: TRBV7-9; clone_size: -